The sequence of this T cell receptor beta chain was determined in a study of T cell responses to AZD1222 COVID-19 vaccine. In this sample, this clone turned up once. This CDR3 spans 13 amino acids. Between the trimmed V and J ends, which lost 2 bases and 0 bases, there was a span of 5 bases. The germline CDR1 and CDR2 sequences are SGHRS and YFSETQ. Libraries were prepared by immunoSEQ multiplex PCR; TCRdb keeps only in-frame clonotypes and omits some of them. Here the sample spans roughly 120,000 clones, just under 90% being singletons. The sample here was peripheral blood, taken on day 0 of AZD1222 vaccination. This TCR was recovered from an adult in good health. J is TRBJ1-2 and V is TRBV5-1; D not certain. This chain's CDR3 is CASSFSSNYGYTF. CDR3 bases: TGCGCCAGCAGCTTCAGCTCTAACTATGGCTACACCTTC.